The clone carrying this T cell receptor (beta chain) was observed a handful of times. Its target is unknown. The data originate from a study of cytomegalovirus exposure and HLA in healthy donors. The ends were cut back, 5 bases at V and 0 bases at J, with 10 bases in the middle. This CDR3 is 14 amino acids long. Germline loops: CDR1 SGHAT, CDR2 FQDESV (reference sequence). Study conclusions and caveats: When a later analysis compared HLA-associated TCR beta chains with equally common others, the HLA-associated chains turned out to be more clonally expanded and to have lower generation probabilities. Later analysis demonstrated an association between a missense DCLRE1C variant and TCR beta V- and J-gene trimming.

The PCR employed 60 Vbeta primers together with 13 Jbeta primers. The repertoire was sequenced with immunoSEQ multiplex PCR; TCRdb's copy has only in-frame clones and lacks some. The repertoire holds about 120,000 clones, approximately 15% seen once, with under 2.5% in the top ten. Sequencing used PBMCs. The chain employs TRBV11-1 and TRBJ2-5, with D maybe TRBD1 (5 bases). This sequence was found in a woman between 18 and 29 years old in good health and CMV-seronegative. CDR3 DNA: TGTGCCAGCAGCCTCACAGGATACCAAGAGACCCAGTACTTC. This translates into CASSLTGYQETQYF.